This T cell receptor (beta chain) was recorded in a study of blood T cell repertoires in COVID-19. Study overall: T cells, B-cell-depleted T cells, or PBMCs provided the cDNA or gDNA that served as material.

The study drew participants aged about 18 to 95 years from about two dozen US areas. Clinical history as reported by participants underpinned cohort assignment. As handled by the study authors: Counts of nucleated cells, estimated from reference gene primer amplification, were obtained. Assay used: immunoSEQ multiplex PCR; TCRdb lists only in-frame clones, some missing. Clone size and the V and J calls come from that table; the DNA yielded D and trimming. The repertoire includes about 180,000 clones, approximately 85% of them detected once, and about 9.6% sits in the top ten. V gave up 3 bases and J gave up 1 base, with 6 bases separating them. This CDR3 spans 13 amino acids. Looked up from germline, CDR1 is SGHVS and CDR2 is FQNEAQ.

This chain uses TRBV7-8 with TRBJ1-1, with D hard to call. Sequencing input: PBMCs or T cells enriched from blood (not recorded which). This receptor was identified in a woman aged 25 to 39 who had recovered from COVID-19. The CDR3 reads CASSFRENTEAFF. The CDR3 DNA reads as TGTGCCAGCAGCTTTAGAGAGAACACTGAAGCTTTCTTT.